One and the same sample provided the 30 T cell receptor beta chains below, sequenced in a study of blood T cell repertoires in COVID-19. Profiled with immunoSEQ multiplex PCR; TCRdb holds only in-frame clones, not every one. Of about 120,000 clones in the sample, roughly 90% were seen once. The specimen was peripheral blood. These receptors came from a man aged 35-49 years with acute or convalescent COVID-19.

The chain couples TRBV7-3 to TRBJ1-3; D is uncertain. The CDR3 contains 15 residues. Trimming left V 1 base short and J 2 bases short, with 9 bases between. Germline CDR1 is SGHTA and CDR2 is FQGTGA. The CDR3 here is CASSLNTGTGNTIYF. The CDR3 nucleotides are TGTGCCAGCAGCTTAAATACGGGGACTGGAAACACCATATATTTT.

The genes are TRBV2 and TRBJ2-1, with 11 bases fitting TRBD2. The CDR3 runs 16 residues. Per the germline V gene, CDR1 is SNHLY and CDR2 is FYNNEI. V shed 3 bases and J 7 bases; nucleotides not matched to a gene: 8. The chain's CDR3 is CASSEFGLAGGNEQFF. CDR3 nucleotides: TGTGCCAGCAGTGAGTTTGGCCTAGCGGGGGGAAATGAGCAGTTCTTC.

This rearrangement joins TRBV30 to TRBJ1-2; 7 nucleotides match TRBD1. This CDR3 spans 17 amino acids. CDR1 and CDR2 from the germline V gene are GTSNPN and SVGIG (reference sequence). V lost 5 bases, J lost 8 bases, and 23 bases stayed unmatched. The CDR3 nucleotides are TGTGCCTGGTTAAGCAACAGGGGTAAGGCAGCAACGCAAGGCTACACCTTC. It is translated as CAWLSNRGKAATQGYTF.

The chain employs TRBV3-1 (or the pseudogene TRBV3-2) and TRBJ2-7, with 10 bases fitting TRBD1. Germline values: CDR1 LGHDT, CDR2 YNNKEL (reference sequence). This CDR3 contains 14 residues. J gave up 4 bases and V 6 bases, and 6 bases lay outside the gene matches. The CDR3: CASSAGTGVYEQYF. The CDR3 DNA sequence: TGTGCCAGCAGTGCCGGGACAGGGGTGTACGAGCAGTACTTC.

V gene TRBV7-9 combines with J gene TRBJ1-5; D perhaps matches TRBD1 (5 bases). Germline CDR1 SEHNR, CDR2 FQNEAQ (reference sequence). Trimming removed 2 bases at V and 5 bases at J, with 10 bases between. There are 14 residues in the CDR3. CDR3 amino acids: CASSLLGGDQPQHF. The DNA for the CDR3 is TGTGCCAGCAGCTTATTGGGGGGAGATCAGCCCCAGCATTTT.

The chain employs TRBV27 and TRBJ2-7, with 9 bases matching TRBD1. Trimming took 6 bases from V and 4 from J; bases not matched to a gene: 7. The CDR3 contains 14 residues. The germline V gene encodes CDR1 MNHEY and CDR2 SMNVEV (reference sequence). This CDR3 is CASSLTGGEYEQYF. The CDR3 DNA follows: TGTGCCAGCAGCCTTACAGGGGGCGAATACGAGCAGTACTTC.

CDR3 protein: CASSRITGAGTGELFF. CDR3 DNA sequence: TGTGCCAGCAGCAGGATTACAGGGGCGGGCACCGGGGAGCTGTTTTTT. V usage is TRBV5-6 and J usage is TRBJ2-2; TRBD1 aligns across 7 bases. The ends lost 4 bases at V and 4 bases at J; junction bases unmatched: 10. The germline gives CDR1 SGHDT, CDR2 YYEEEE. This CDR3 region has 16 residues.

This chain links TRBV7-2 with TRBJ1-2, with 9 nucleotides matching TRBD1. Germline trimming cut 1 base from V and 3 bases from J; bases unmatched to any gene: 6. The CDR3 extends over 16 amino acids. CDR1 and CDR2 from the germline V gene are SGHTA and FQGNSA. The CDR3 DNA is TGTGCCAGCAGCTTAGGGGGACAGGGCCTGGACTATGGCTACACCTTC. As protein: CASSLGGQGLDYGYTF.

V is TRBV6-2 or TRBV6-3 and J is TRBJ2-7, with TRBD1 matching over 10 bases. With 4 bases clipped from V and 7 bases from J, the junction kept 7 bases outside the gene matches. The CDR3 spans 14 residues. The V gene's germline CDR1 is MNHEY and CDR2 SVGEGT. CDR3 DNA sequence: TGTGCCAGCAGTTCAGACAGGGGGCTAGGGGAGCAGTACTTC. This gives the protein CASSSDRGLGEQYF.

V gene TRBV5-1 combines with J gene TRBJ2-3, with 8 bases that match TRBD2. The germline gives CDR1 SGHRS, CDR2 YFSETQ. V dropped 3 bases and J dropped 4; count of bases not matched to a gene: 7. The CDR3 is 15 amino acids. The CDR3 DNA reads TGCGCCAGCAGCTCGACGACTAGCGCCCCAGATACGCAGTATTTT. Its translation is CASSSTTSAPDTQYF.

This chain connects TRBV5-1 to TRBJ2-3; TRBD1 is a possible D gene (5 bases). V lost 5 bases to trimming and J lost 2 bases, with 12 bases between them. Germline values: CDR1 SGHRS, CDR2 YFSETQ. The CDR3 loop spans 14 amino acids. CDR3 in amino acids: CASSSAGHTDTQYF. CDR3 sequence (DNA): TGCGCCAGCAGTTCCGCAGGACACACAGATACGCAGTATTTT. Combining the CDR3 with reference TRBV5-1 and TRBJ2-3 gives the whole variable domain KAGVTQTPRYLIKTRGQQVTLSCSPISGHRSVSWYQQTPGQGLQFLFEYFSETQRNKGNFPGRFSGRQFSNSRSEMNVSTLELGDSALYLCASSSAGHTDTQYFGPGTRLTVL.

The rearrangement links TRBV5-6 to TRBJ1-6; D gene unclear. This CDR3 is built from 12 residues. Per the germline V gene, CDR1 is SGHDT and CDR2 is YYEEEE. With 0 bases removed from V and 15 bases from J, the gap between germline ends came to 10 bases. In nucleotides, the CDR3 is TGTGCCAGCAGCTTGGGTGGGCCGCACCTCCACTTT. Amino acids: CASSLGGPHLHF.

The chain joins TRBV15 to TRBJ2-7; TRBD1 agrees at 10 bases. V was pared by 3 bases and J by 4 bases, with 9 bases of the junction left unmatched. Germline V gives CDR1 LNHNV, CDR2 YYDKDF (reference sequence). The CDR3 consists of 16 residues. The CDR3 coding sequence is TGTGCCACCAGCAGTGCGGACAGGGGGGATACTTACGAGCAGTACTTC. This codes for CATSSADRGDTYEQYF. The full variable domain, its missing parts supplied by reference TRBV15 and TRBJ2-7, is DAMVIQNPRYQVTQFGKPVTLSCSQTLNHNVMYWYQQKSSQAPKLLFHYYDKDFNNEADTPDNFQSRRPNTSFCFLDIRSPGLGDTAMYLCATSSADRGDTYEQYFGPGTRLTVT.

The chain is built from TRBV6-5 and TRBJ2-5; 15 bases line up with TRBD2. The germline V gene encodes CDR1 MNHEY and CDR2 SVGAGI. J was trimmed by 9 bases and V by 4 bases; bases with no gene match: 6. The CDR3 totals 15 residues. CDR3 residues: CASSWGTSGGYAQYF. CDR3 bases: TGTGCCAGCAGTTGGGGGACTAGCGGGGGGTATGCCCAGTACTTC.

This rearrangement joins TRBV27 to TRBJ1-5, with D possibly TRBD1 on 6 matching bases. V gave up 1 base and J gave up 3 bases, with 13 bases separating them. Germline values: CDR1 MNHEY, CDR2 SMNVEV (reference sequence). The CDR3 totals 16 residues. This CDR3 is CASSLLGGALNQPQHF. CDR3 sequence (DNA): TGTGCCAGCAGTTTATTGGGGGGGGCCCTCAATCAGCCCCAGCATTTT.

The chain joins TRBV29-1 to TRBJ2-7; TRBD2 matches at 7 bases. Germline V CDR1 and CDR2: SQVTM, ANQGSEA. This CDR3 is 13 amino acids long. The V and J ends lost 7 bases and 1 base, in that order; junction bases with no gene match: 7. The CDR3, as DNA: TGCAGCGCCACAAGGGAGGGGTCCTACGAGCAGTACTTC. This sequence encodes CSATREGSYEQYF.

This chain uses TRBV3-1 (or the pseudogene TRBV3-2) with TRBJ2-7, with unresolved D. V was shortened by 4 bases and J by 1 base, with 11 bases between the two germline ends. Germline CDR1 and CDR2: LGHDT and YNNKEL (reference sequence). The length of the CDR3 is 14 residues. CDR3: CASSPRGLSYEQYF. Written as DNA, the CDR3 is TGTGCCAGCAGCCCCAGAGGTTTATCCTACGAGCAGTACTTC.

The chain is built from TRBV6-2 or TRBV6-3 and TRBJ1-2; 8 bases match TRBD1. V was clipped by 5 bases and J by 3 bases; unmatched bases: 8. Germline assignment: CDR1 MNHEY and CDR2 SVGEGT. CDR3 length: 15 amino acids. The CDR3 DNA sequence: TGTGCCAGCAGTATACAGGGGGTAACCGACTATGGCTACACCTTC. Protein: CASSIQGVTDYGYTF.

The chain carries TRBV19 and TRBJ2-7, with 9 bases identical to TRBD1. The J segment lost 1 base and the V segment lost 4 bases, leaving 2 bases of the junction unmatched. This CDR3 region has 14 residues. Germline CDR1 and CDR2: LNHDA and SQIVND (reference sequence). This CDR3 is CASSTGQGSYEQYF. CDR3 DNA sequence: TGTGCCAGTAGTACGGGACAGGGATCCTACGAGCAGTACTTC.

V gene TRBV6-5 combines with J gene TRBJ2-5, with unresolved D. Germline V CDR1 and CDR2: MNHEY, SVGAGI. CDR3 length: 12 amino acids. The V and J ends lost 5 bases and 0 bases respectively, with 4 bases between them. CDR3 protein: CASSLNQETQYF. CDR3 bases: TGTGCCAGCAGTCTAAACCAAGAGACCCAGTACTTC.

This clone was recorded once. The rearrangement joins TRBV10-3 to TRBJ1-2; 10 bases are shared with TRBD1. V lost 7 bases, J lost 6 bases, and 5 bases stayed unmatched. The CDR3 is 13 amino acids. CDR1 is ENHRY and CDR2 is SYGVKD in the germline V gene. CDR3 nucleotides: TGTGCCATCAAGAAAGGGACAGGGGATGGCTACACCTTC. It translates to CAIKKGTGDGYTF.

The chain employs TRBV7-3 and TRBJ1-5, with 11 bases that match TRBD1. There are 17 residues in the CDR3. V gave up 6 bases and J gave up 4 bases; unmatched junction bases: 11. Germline assignment: CDR1 SGHTA and CDR2 FQGTGA. In DNA, the CDR3 is TGTGCCAGCAGTTCTGGGACAGGGGGATGTAGGAATCAGCCCCAGCATTTT. This encodes CASSSGTGGCRNQPQHF.

This rearrangement joins TRBV6-6 to TRBJ2-7; 10 nucleotides line up with TRBD1. Germline V lookup: CDR1 MNHNY, CDR2 SVGAGI (reference sequence). V lost 7 bases, J lost 5 bases, and 5 bases stayed unmatched. The CDR3 loop spans 13 amino acids. CDR3 DNA sequence: TGTGCCAGCAACGGACAGGGGGTCCACGAGCAGTACTTC. This encodes CASNGQGVHEQYF.

This clone is a singleton in its sample. The chain employs TRBV7-2 and TRBJ2-7; weak D call: TRBD1 (6 bases). Trimming stripped 1 base from V and 3 bases from J, with 13 bases between. The CDR3 covers 15 residues. Germline CDR1 and CDR2: SGHTA and FQGNSA. CDR3 in amino acids: CASSLEGGQHYEQYF. Here the CDR3 DNA reads TGTGCCAGCAGCTTAGAAGGGGGACAACACTACGAGCAGTACTTC.

The rearrangement joins TRBV11-2 to TRBJ1-5; possibly TRBD1 for D (5 bases). The CDR3 runs 15 residues. From germline, CDR1 is SGHAT and CDR2 FQNNGV. The ends were cut back, 5 bases at V and 2 bases at J, with 13 bases in the middle. The CDR3 DNA reads TGTGCCAGCAGCCGAGACAGCCTTGGCAATCAGCCCCAGCATTTT. Its protein is CASSRDSLGNQPQHF.

J is TRBJ1-4 and V is TRBV7-2; unclear D gene. Germline V gives CDR1 SGHTA, CDR2 FQGNSA. The CDR3 runs to 13 residues. V lost 5 bases and J 8 bases, leaving 12 bases between the germline ends. CDR3 DNA sequence: TGTGCCAGCAGCGTCCAGGTTTACGAAAAACTGTTTTTT. Its protein product is CASSVQVYEKLFF.

This clone was detected only once. The rearrangement joins TRBV6-1 to TRBJ2-1; D not resolved. Germline V gives CDR1 MNHNS, CDR2 SASEGT. Trimming stripped 4 bases from V and 7 bases from J, with 20 bases between. CDR3 length: 16 amino acids. The CDR3: CASSGLSSVVGNEQFF. For the CDR3, the DNA is TGTGCCAGCAGTGGGCTTTCGAGCGTCGTCGGGAATGAGCAGTTCTTC.

The J gene is TRBJ1-4, the V gene TRBV27; D ambiguous. Trimming removed 6 bases from V and 0 bases from J, with 14 bases in between. The CDR3 sequence is 16 residues long. CDR1 MNHEY and CDR2 SMNVEV come from the germline V gene (reference sequence). CDR3 protein: CASSLREPATNEKLFF. CDR3 nucleotides: TGTGCCAGCAGCCTCCGGGAGCCGGCAACTAATGAAAAACTGTTTTTT.

Only one count was recorded for this clone. This chain connects TRBV5-1 to TRBJ2-7; 9 bases fit TRBD2. Germline loops: CDR1 SGHRS, CDR2 YFSETQ. V gave up 0 bases and J gave up 2 bases; unmatched junction bases: 6. This CDR3 has 16 amino acids. The CDR3 sequence is CASSLEASGTTYEQYF. The CDR3 DNA follows: TGCGCCAGCAGCTTGGAGGCTAGCGGGACCACCTACGAGCAGTACTTC. The full variable domain, rest sourced from reference TRBV5-1 and TRBJ2-7, is KAGVTQTPRYLIKTRGQQVTLSCSPISGHRSVSWYQQTPGQGLQFLFEYFSETQRNKGNFPGRFSGRQFSNSRSEMNVSTLELGDSALYLCASSLEASGTTYEQYFGPGTRLTVT.

The rearrangement links TRBV4-3 to TRBJ1-2; D possibly corresponds to TRBD1 (6 bases). The CDR3 is 15 amino acids. Trimming removed 1 base at V and 2 bases at J, with 11 bases between. From germline, CDR1 is LGHNA and CDR2 YSLEER. This chain's CDR3 is CASSQVPRGNYGYTF. The CDR3 bases are TGCGCCAGCAGCCAAGTGCCCAGGGGCAACTATGGCTACACCTTC.